This paragraph reports one T cell receptor beta chain. Assay used: immunoSEQ multiplex PCR; TCRdb lists only in-frame clones, some missing. The table lists about 19,000 clones, around nine tenths of them singletons. This sample was included in a study of blood T cell repertoires in COVID-19. In the study overall: From the United States, Italy and Spain came samples of acute and convalescent COVID-19.

V trimming: 2 bases; J trimming: 4 bases; junction bases outside the gene matches: 10. The length of the CDR3 is 16 residues. The V gene's germline CDR1 is GTSNPN and CDR2 SVGIG (reference sequence). Sequencing input: peripheral blood. V gene TRBV30 combines with J gene TRBJ1-5, with TRBD1 matching over 8 bases. The receptor's source is a human donor in a cohort sampled during active COVID-19. The CDR3 region has the DNA TGTGCCTGGAGTAGGACAGGGAACAGGCAAAATCAGCCCCAGCATTTT. Its translation: CAWSRTGNRQNQPQHF.